This T cell receptor (beta chain) was retrieved from a study of vaccination effects on CD4 cells after COVID-19. General study points: In vaccinees who were healthy, merely 1 out of 255 vaccine-induced clones cross-reacted with common cold coronaviruses. Late post-vaccination samples showed marked contraction of infection- and vaccine-induced clones. In the study, convalescent patients were few, and early post-infection timepoints were absent.

Antigen-specific CD4+ T cell clonotypes were called by their expansion after viral peptide-pool culture in ViraFEST. Cells that had been cultured for roughly ten days were the source of isolated CD4+ T cells. Having tested negative for nucleocapsid antibodies, the vaccine recipients showed no prior SARS-CoV-2 infection. With respect to this clone: Its matching antigen is unknown.

Germline loops: CDR1 MNHNS, CDR2 SASEGT. The CDR3 runs 17 residues. Trimming shortened V by 3 bases and J by 2 bases, and 17 bases separated the two germline ends. The method was immunoSEQ multiplex PCR; TCRdb's version includes in-frame clones alone and lacks a portion of them. The repertoire holds 55,000 to 80,000 clones, with 75% to 90% as singletons. The genes are TRBV6-1 and TRBJ1-5, with TRBD1 as a possible D gene (5 bases). This clonotype was sampled from a human donor who received a COVID-19 vaccine. The material was CD4+ T cells from PBMCs cultured with SARS-CoV-2 spike peptides, obtained before COVID-19 vaccination. CDR3 coding DNA: TGTGCCAGCAGTGAGGACATTGATGTATTCGGCAATCAGCCCCAGCATTTT. Translation gives CASSEDIDVFGNQPQHF.